This record looks at one T cell receptor beta chain sequence and its context. Germline values: CDR1 MGHRA, CDR2 YSYEKL. Trimming removed 4 bases at V and 2 bases at J, with 8 bases between. The CDR3 is 14 amino acids. The data were taken from a study of CD8+ T cells in alopecia areata. Extracted from the samples, RNA was reverse transcribed into cDNA to serve as the sequencing template. Repertoires were generated with immunoSEQ multiplex PCR, while TCRdb's copy carries only in-frame clones and drops some. This sample has about 120,000 clones, with about 46% found just once. The chain uses TRBV4-1 and TRBJ2-2; D unclear. The sequence was collected from a human donor with alopecia areata. The sample was NKG2D-low CD8+ T cells sorted from blood. In DNA, the CDR3 is TGCGCCAGCAGCCTTTTGGTAAACACCGGGGAGCTGTTTTTT. This codes for CASSLLVNTGELFF.